The 16 T cell receptor beta chains in this list originate from one sample, sequenced in a study of spatial heterogeneity in lung cancer. Sample time point: blood at routine non-recurrence follow-up after resection. Whole RNA was taken from tumor, nontumor lung or frozen PBMC; it was then sequenced unsorted. TCRdb reprocessed the 5' RACE reads with MiXCR, giving one entry per CDR3 protein. This sample has 95,000 to 130,000 distinct CDR3 sequences; 12% occur once, and the top ten carry around 16%. Sequenced material: PBMCs, taken at follow-up. Source of these receptors: a male donor with early-stage non-small cell lung cancer.

Of note for this clonotype: No conserved phenylalanine or tryptophan is present at the end of the CDR3, so a read error is the likely explanation. The chain links TRBV7-9 to TRBJ1-1; tentatively, D is TRBD1 (6 bases). The length of the CDR3 is 16 residues. Trimming stripped 2 bases from V and 0 bases from J, with 13 bases between. Germline CDR1 SEHNR, CDR2 FQNEAQ (reference sequence). The CDR3 reads CASSLTQGNLNTEAFL. CDR3 nucleotides: TGTGCCAGCAGCTTAACACAGGGCAACTTGAACACTGAAGCTTTCTTA.

The chain uses TRBV28 and TRBJ1-2; D uncertain. This CDR3 is 13 amino acids long. Germline V gene data show CDR1 as MDHEN and CDR2 as SYDVKM. Trimming left V 6 bases short and J 1 base short, with 9 bases between. The DNA for the CDR3 is TGTGCCAGCAGCCCCGGACTTAACTATGGCTACACCTTC. It specifies CASSPGLNYGYTF.

Many counts were recorded for this clonotype. V is TRBV5-1 and J is TRBJ1-3; 7 bases are a match to TRBD1. V trimming: 5 bases; J trimming: 1 base; junction bases outside the gene matches: 6. Germline V lookup: CDR1 SGHRS, CDR2 YFSETQ. The CDR3 spans 15 residues. The DNA of the CDR3 is TGCGCCAGCAGTCCGGGACAGTTTTCTGGAAACACCATATATTTT. Its translation is CASSPGQFSGNTIYF.

This clonotype has at least ten counts. V gene TRBV10-3 combines with J gene TRBJ1-2; 8 bases line up with TRBD1. V lost 7 bases and J lost 5; bases outside the gene matches: 15. This CDR3 contains 16 residues. Germline CDR1 reads ENHRY; CDR2 reads SYGVKD. In DNA, the CDR3 is TGTGCCATCACTACTACGGACAGGGCACCCGCATATGGCTACACCTTC. Protein sequence: CAITTTDRAPAYGYTF.

This clonotype was observed at least ten times. V and J are TRBV6-5 and TRBJ1-1; 7 bases are a match to TRBD1. The V gene's germline CDR1 is MNHEY and CDR2 SVGAGI. The V gene end was trimmed by 4 bases and the J gene end by 0 bases; junction bases not matched to a gene: 2. The CDR3 covers 14 residues. This CDR3 is CASSSGQMNTEAFF. The CDR3, as DNA: TGTGCCAGCAGTTCGGGACAGATGAACACTGAAGCTTTCTTT.

This clonotype was found a few times. This chain uses TRBV2 with TRBJ2-1; the D is unclear. Germline CDR1 is SNHLY and CDR2 is FYNNEI. This CDR3 contains 12 residues. Deletions cut 2 bases from V and 10 bases from J, with 9 bases between. CDR3: CASSEMGYEQFF. CDR3 nucleotide sequence: TGTGCCAGCAGTGAAATGGGCTACGAGCAGTTCTTC.

V gene TRBV20-1 combines with J gene TRBJ2-3; D is possibly TRBD2 (5 bases). Germline CDR1 DFQATT, CDR2 SNEGSKA (reference sequence). The CDR3 has 15 residues. The ends were cut back, 4 bases at V and 2 bases at J, with 16 bases in the middle. The DNA for the CDR3 is TGCAGTGCTACCGACGGGCGGGCGTTCACAGATACGCAGTATTTT. This sequence encodes CSATDGRAFTDTQYF.

The chain couples TRBV4-1 to TRBJ1-2; D remains ambiguous. The germline V and J ends were trimmed by 0 bases and 4 bases, with 12 bases remaining between them. This CDR3 region has 15 residues. CDR1 and CDR2 from the germline V gene are MGHRA and YSYEKL. The CDR3 region is CASSQDVTVFYGYTF. DNA of the CDR3: TGCGCCAGCAGCCAAGATGTCACGGTTTTCTATGGCTACACCTTC.

The sample holds many counts of this clonotype. V and J are TRBV10-2 and TRBJ1-1, with D unclear. The germline V gene encodes CDR1 WSHSY and CDR2 SAAADI. The length of the CDR3 is 14 residues. Trimming stripped 2 bases from V and 1 base from J, with 8 bases between. CDR3 in amino acids: CASSENGGNTEAFF. The DNA of the CDR3 is TGCGCCAGCAGTGAGAATGGCGGGAACACTGAAGCTTTCTTT.

This clonotype appeared many times. CDR3 amino acids: CSVGPGPQKEKLFF. The CDR3 nucleotides are TGCAGCGTTGGACCCGGGCCCCAAAAAGAAAAACTGTTTTTT. The V call is TRBV29-1, the J call TRBJ1-4, with unresolved D. The CDR3 is made up of 14 amino acids. Germline V CDR1 and CDR2: SQVTM, ANQGSEA. The V and J ends lost 4 bases and 8 bases respectively, with 17 bases between them.

The chain couples TRBV10-3 to TRBJ1-2, with D possibly TRBD1 on 5 matching bases. Trimming shortened V by 0 bases and J by 7 bases, and 15 bases separated the two germline ends. Per germline, CDR1 ENHRY and CDR2 SYGVKD. The CDR3 runs 15 residues. This chain's CDR3 is CAISESRGSVPGYTF. The DNA for the CDR3 is TGTGCCATCAGTGAGTCGAGGGGTTCTGTCCCTGGCTACACCTTC.

This sequence joins TRBV4-3 and TRBJ1-4; D is possibly TRBD1 (6 bases). Germline CDR1 is LGHNA and CDR2 is YSLEER. V gave up 3 bases and J gave up 5 bases, with 19 bases separating them. This CDR3 has 17 amino acids. The CDR3 DNA follows: TGCGCCAGCAGCCAGGATCCACCAGGGGCCTCGAATGAAAAACTGTTTTTT. Its protein is CASSQDPPGASNEKLFF.

This chain connects TRBV5-1 to TRBJ2-5; D not resolved. This CDR3 contains 12 residues. Germline CDR1 is SGHRS and CDR2 is YFSETQ. The V end was cut by 4 bases, the J end by 0 bases, with 4 bases between. In DNA, the CDR3 is TGCGCCAGCAGCCCGGACCAAGAGACCCAGTACTTC. Translation: CASSPDQETQYF.

This clonotype has a count of ten or more. This rearrangement joins TRBV4-3 to TRBJ1-6; TRBD1 matches at 7 bases. Germline V CDR1 and CDR2: LGHNA, YSLEER. CDR3 length: 16 residues. Unmatched junction bases numbered 9, after V lost 4 bases and J lost 6 bases. CDR3 amino acids: CASSPTIRQGNSPLHF. The CDR3 DNA is TGCGCCAGCAGCCCTACAATCCGACAGGGTAATTCACCCCTCCACTTT.

The V and J genes are TRBV20-1 and TRBJ1-3; D not certain. V was cut by 0 bases and J by 3 bases, with 15 bases left in between. This CDR3 contains 16 residues. CDR1 and CDR2 (germline): DFQATT, SNEGSKA (reference sequence). CDR3 DNA sequence: TGCAGTGCTAGAGAGCCTACCCAGGAAGGTGGAAACACCATATATTTT. Its protein product is CSAREPTQEGGNTIYF.

The rearrangement joins TRBV6-1 to TRBJ2-7; no firm D call. This CDR3 is 13 amino acids long. Germline loops: CDR1 MNHNS, CDR2 SASEGT. With 2 bases removed from V and 1 base from J, the gap between germline ends came to 6 bases. CDR3 residues: CASSETLSYEQYF. DNA of the CDR3: TGTGCCAGCAGTGAAACTCTATCCTACGAGCAGTACTTC.